The subject of this entry is one TCR beta chain. What it binds is unknown. The CDR3 is made up of 15 amino acids. J gave up 4 bases and V 4 bases, and 7 bases lay outside the gene matches. Germline CDR1 and CDR2: MDHEN and SYDVKM. Assay: immunoSEQ multiplex PCR; the TCRdb copy retains only in-frame clones and omits some. The data show more than 55,000 clones, with 94% seen just once and roughly 0.6% held by the top ten. The data originate from a study of cytomegalovirus exposure and HLA in healthy donors. Study outcomes and limitations: According to a subsequent analysis, TCR clusters identified in the first cohort showed a tendency to co-occur across the 100 to 150 validation repertoires. Most TCR sequences were seen very rarely across donors, but some public TCRs occurred in many. There were three CMV-associated chains whose specificity for CMV antigens was confirmed in vitro.

The donors were part of the validation cohort, which consisted of over a hundred subjects and was separate from the first cohort of 670 or so subjects. The specimen was PBMCs. This TCR was recovered from a woman aged 18-29 years in good health and CMV-seronegative. V and J are TRBV28 and TRBJ1-2, with TRBD1 matching 9 bases. The CDR3 DNA reads as TGTGCCAGCAGTTCCGAAGGACAGGGGATCTATGGCTACACCTTC. It encodes CASSSEGQGIYGYTF.